This T cell receptor beta chain was identified in a study of Ad26.COV2.S vaccination and SARS-CoV-2 variants. Looking at the study overall: Sample donor was a member of the COV1001 Ad26.COV2.S trial arm. Ad26.COV2.S was injected intramuscularly once or twice, 56 days apart. Study findings and constraints: Greater spike-specific TCR breadth was seen in vaccine recipients than in placebo recipients.

Treatment defined: some 20 received Ad26.COV2.S at low or high dose, single or two shots; several received placebo; per-sample allocation not given. All samples were drawn on day 63, counting from the first vaccine or placebo injection. Donation came from an adult in Boston who was aged 18-55 years. Measured with immunoSEQ multiplex PCR; TCRdb has only the in-frame clones, and not every one. The sample carries some 460,000 clones, about 88% recorded once. A note on this clone: Its antigen is not known.

The receptor's source is a person aged 18-60 years who received the Ad26.COV2.S COVID-19 vaccine or a placebo. The material was peripheral blood, obtained in a trial of Ad26.COV2.S vaccine versus placebo.

This CDR3 reads CASSDGAFYGYTF. The CDR3 region has the DNA TGTGCCAGCAGTGATGGGGCGTTCTATGGCTACACCTTC. The rearrangement links TRBV25-1 to TRBJ1-2, with D perhaps matching TRBD1 (5 bases). CDR1 and CDR2 (germline): MGHDK, SYGVNS. This CDR3 region has 13 residues. Trimming took 3 bases from V and 4 from J, leaving 9 bases between them.